Below, 20 T cell receptor beta chains from the same sample are listed, as sequenced in a study of cytomegalovirus exposure and HLA in healthy donors. The table came from immunoSEQ multiplex PCR; TCRdb's copy has only in-frame clones and leaves some out. The sample yields 130,000 or so clones, about 88% seen once. The sample consisted of PBMCs. These receptors all stem from a woman younger than 35 in good health and CMV-seropositive.

This clone has only one observation. The rearrangement joins TRBV7-2 to TRBJ1-1; 10 nucleotides match TRBD1. This CDR3 comprises 12 residues. Germline assignment: CDR1 SGHTA and CDR2 FQGNSA. V gave up 1 base and J gave up 10 bases; unmatched junction bases: 0. The CDR3 DNA reads as TGTGCCAGCAGCTTAGGGACAGGGGGAGCTTTCTTT. Protein: CASSLGTGGAFF. The full variable domain, its missing parts supplied by reference TRBV7-2 and TRBJ1-1, is GAGVSQSPSNKVTEKGKDVELRCDPISGHTALYWYRQSLGQGLEFLIYFQGNSAPDKSGLPSDRFSAERTGGSVSTLTIQRTQQEDSAVYLCASSLGTGGAFFGQGTRLTVV.

This clone was counted a few times. The chain combines TRBV28 with TRBJ2-3; unclear D gene. The CDR3 loop spans 13 amino acids. Trimming took off 5 bases at V and 2 bases at J, with 8 bases between the two ends. Germline V lookup: CDR1 MDHEN, CDR2 SYDVKM. The CDR3 here is CASSLPPTDTQYF. The CDR3 DNA is TGTGCCAGCAGTCTACCACCCACAGATACGCAGTATTTT.

The count of this clone is one. J is TRBJ1-2 and V is TRBV5-1; TRBD1 matches 8 bases. J lost 5 bases, V lost 1 base, and 4 bases had no gene match. The CDR3 is 14 amino acids. CDR1 SGHRS and CDR2 YFSETQ come from the germline V gene. The CDR3 DNA reads as TGCGCCAGCAGCTTGTTGGACAGGGCTTATGGCTACACCTTC. Amino acid sequence: CASSLLDRAYGYTF.

The rearrangement links TRBV5-6 to TRBJ2-7, with 9 bases aligning to TRBD1. Losses at the gene ends were 3 bases for V and 3 bases for J; bases not matched to a gene: 13. The CDR3 loop spans 17 amino acids. CDR1 is SGHDT, CDR2 YYEEEE, per germline. CDR3 sequence (DNA): TGTGCCAGCAGCTCAGAAGGACAGGGGATATGGTACTACGAGCAGTACTTC. Encoded protein: CASSSEGQGIWYYEQYF.

The CDR3 DNA follows: TGTGCCAGCAGCTTGTCCGGGTCCGACTACGAGCAGTACTTC. It codes for CASSLSGSDYEQYF. The V gene is TRBV5-4, the J gene TRBJ2-7; D uncertain. The germline CDR1 and CDR2 sequences are SGHNT and YYREEE (reference sequence). This CDR3 is built from 14 residues. V lost 1 base and J 3 bases, leaving 11 bases between the germline ends.

V is TRBV4-3 and J is TRBJ1-3; no definite D call. The germline gives CDR1 LGHNA, CDR2 YSLEER. Trimming stripped 0 bases from V and 0 bases from J, with 9 bases between. The CDR3 contains 16 residues. The CDR3: CASSQDYQVSGNTIYF. For the CDR3, the DNA is TGCGCCAGCAGCCAAGATTATCAGGTCTCTGGAAACACCATATATTTT.

The chain uses TRBV27 and TRBJ1-5, with 7 positions matching TRBD1. CDR3 length equals 16 residues. Trimming at V came to 2 bases and at J to 2 bases, leaving 6 bases not matched to a gene. Per germline, CDR1 MNHEY and CDR2 SMNVEV (reference sequence). The CDR3 here is CASSLRGGRGNQPQHF. The CDR3 DNA reads as TGTGCCAGCAGTTTAAGAGGGGGCAGGGGCAATCAGCCCCAGCATTTT.

The J gene is TRBJ2-4, the V gene TRBV28; the match to TRBD2 covers 8 bases. The V gene end was trimmed by 2 bases and the J gene end by 0 bases; junction bases not matched to a gene: 6. The germline gives CDR1 MDHEN, CDR2 SYDVKM. The CDR3 is made up of 17 amino acids. The CDR3 region is CASSLEGAGVAKNIQYF. The CDR3 DNA sequence: TGTGCCAGCAGTTTAGAGGGAGCGGGGGTAGCCAAAAACATTCAGTACTTC.

This chain uses TRBV5-6 with TRBJ1-4; unclear D gene. The germline CDR1 and CDR2 sequences are SGHDT and YYEEEE. CDR3 length: 14 residues. Deletions cut 3 bases from V and 7 bases from J, with 13 bases between. DNA of the CDR3: TGTGCCAGCAGCTCCCCGGCACGGGGTGAAAAACTGTTTTTT. It translates to CASSSPARGEKLFF.

This chain uses TRBV5-4 with TRBJ1-3, with D unclear. V was shortened by 7 bases and J by 3 bases, with 14 bases between the two germline ends. The CDR3 is 14 amino acids. Germline CDR1 SGHNT, CDR2 YYREEE (reference sequence). Written as DNA, the CDR3 is TGTGCCAGCCGGGGATCGGCTAGTGGAAACACCATATATTTT. This sequence encodes CASRGSASGNTIYF.

Turning to this clone: A read error may account for a junction end that differs from germline. The chain combines TRBV6-5 with TRBJ1-5; 10 bases match TRBD1. Looked up from germline, CDR1 is MNHEY and CDR2 is SVGAGI. This CDR3 has 14 residues. CDR3 sequence (DNA): TGTGCCAGCAGACTGACAGGGGGCAACCAGCCCCAGCATTTT. It yields the protein CASRLTGGNQPQHF.

Here the CDR3 DNA reads TGTGCCAGTAGTATTGGGGACAGGGGGGCCCCAGACTATGGCTACACCTTC. Translating it yields CASSIGDRGAPDYGYTF. The chain employs TRBV19 and TRBJ1-2; 11 nucleotides line up with TRBD1. V gave up 3 bases and J gave up 3 bases; unmatched junction bases: 9. This CDR3 has 17 residues. From germline, CDR1 is LNHDA and CDR2 SQIVND (reference sequence).

The genes are TRBV29-1 and TRBJ1-2; TRBD1 aligns across 7 bases. The CDR3 is made up of 14 amino acids. Germline V gives CDR1 SQVTM, CDR2 ANQGSEA. V dropped 2 bases and J dropped 5; count of bases not matched to a gene: 8. The CDR3 DNA is TGCAGCGTTGAAAAGAGGACAGGCGGTTATGGCTACACCTTC. Translation gives CSVEKRTGGYGYTF.

The V call is TRBV6-5, the J call TRBJ2-1; a possible D gene is TRBD1 (7 bases). The CDR3 runs 15 residues. CDR1 and CDR2 (germline): MNHEY, SVGAGI. With 6 bases removed from V and 4 bases from J, the gap between germline ends came to 16 bases. CDR3 amino acids: CASRPGGQRYNEQFF. The CDR3 DNA follows: TGTGCCAGCAGACCCGGGGGACAGAGGTACAATGAGCAGTTCTTC.

The J gene is TRBJ1-1, the V gene TRBV5-1; 9 nucleotides agree with TRBD1. The trim removed 0 bases at V and 8 bases at J, leaving 5 bases unmatched. Germline V gene sequence: CDR1 SGHRS, CDR2 YFSETQ. This CDR3 spans 14 amino acids. CDR3 amino acids: CASSLAGTGTEAFF. In DNA form, the CDR3 reads TGCGCCAGCAGCTTGGCCGGGACAGGGACCGAAGCTTTCTTT. The whole variable domain, filled in from reference TRBV5-1 and TRBJ1-1, reads KAGVTQTPRYLIKTRGQQVTLSCSPISGHRSVSWYQQTPGQGLQFLFEYFSETQRNKGNFPGRFSGRQFSNSRSEMNVSTLELGDSALYLCASSLAGTGTEAFFGQGTRLTVV.

The CDR3 sequence: CASSVGQGAREQYF. CDR3 bases: TGCGCCAGCAGCGTCGGACAGGGGGCTCGGGAGCAGTACTTC. The rearrangement uses TRBV4-1 and TRBJ2-7; the match to TRBD1 covers 11 bases. The CDR3 totals 14 residues. Germline CDR1 and CDR2: MGHRA and YSYEKL. With 5 bases clipped from V and 7 bases from J, the junction kept 7 bases outside the gene matches.

The V and J genes are TRBV6-5 and TRBJ1-5; D is ambiguous. The V and J ends lost 0 bases and 6 bases respectively, with 6 bases between them. There are 13 residues in the CDR3. Germline V CDR1 and CDR2: MNHEY, SVGAGI. The CDR3 bases are TGTGCCAGCAGTTACTCGAGAGTTCAGCCCCAGCATTTT. It encodes CASSYSRVQPQHF.

This clone is a singleton in its sample. The CDR3 is CASRRQGATPDTQYF. The CDR3, as DNA: TGCGCCAGCAGAAGACAGGGGGCCACCCCAGATACGCAGTATTTT. The gene calls are TRBV5-1 and TRBJ2-3, with TRBD1 identical over 10 bases. From germline, CDR1 is SGHRS and CDR2 YFSETQ. The CDR3 consists of 15 residues. The V and J ends lost 5 bases and 4 bases, in that order; junction bases with no gene match: 7.

In this sample, this clone turned up many times. This chain uses TRBV27 with TRBJ2-6; 8 bases fit TRBD2. The CDR3 is 16 amino acids. V was clipped by 9 bases and J by 0 bases; unmatched bases: 7. Germline CDR1 is MNHEY and CDR2 is SMNVEV (reference sequence). CDR3 nucleotide sequence: TGTGCCAGTAGCGGGGCGCTAAGCTCTGGGGCCAACGTCCTGACTTTC. Its protein is CASSGALSSGANVLTF. The whole variable domain, filled in from reference TRBV27 and TRBJ2-6, reads EAQVTQNPRYLITVTGKKLTVTCSQNMNHEYMSWYRQDPGLGLRQIYYSMNVEVTDKGDVPEGYKVSRKEKRNFPLILESPSPNQTSLYFCASSGALSSGANVLTFGAGSRLTVL.

This clone was picked up one time. The chain links TRBV6-1 to TRBJ1-2; the match to TRBD1 covers 10 bases. J was trimmed by 3 bases and V by 5 bases; bases with no gene match: 3. Germline V gene sequence: CDR1 MNHNS, CDR2 SASEGT. The CDR3 contains 14 residues. The CDR3 region has the DNA TGTGCCAGCAGTAGGACAGGGGGTGACTATGGCTACACCTTC. Translated: CASSRTGGDYGYTF.